This T cell receptor (beta chain) is from a study of shared clonotypes between healthy human individuals (dated by TCRdb to about 2020). About the study as a whole: The cohort included three men and two women between 18 and 49 years of age. For each donor, CD4 naive and CD4 memory were each given three plates, CD8 naive was given two plates, and CD8 memory was given one plate. To estimate repertoire size and how much clonotype sharing occurs between individuals, the study deeply sequenced the blood TCR repertoires of roughly 5 healthy adults. To increase sequencing depth and limit assay-specific biases, different laboratories used diverse techniques to prepare libraries and sequence TCR repertoires. Per donor, leukapheresis produced somewhere between about 0.8 and 9 billion PBMCs.

Healthy HIV-negative adults with no recently reported acute infections or vaccinations were included as donors. All donors were Caucasian adults living in Nashville, Tennessee, USA. CD4+ T cells were enriched by magnetic negative selection; naive cells were then positively selected on CD45RA, and the negative fraction formed the memory subset. Blood was obtained by leukapheresis, after which PBMCs were separated by Ficoll-Histopaque density gradient centrifugation and cryopreserved in liquid nitrogen vapor phase. Analytical flow cytometry was used to check the purity and quantity of every magnetically sorted T cell population. Genomic DNA was isolated from each sorted fraction and quantified by UV absorbance on a Nanodrop 2000c. A remark on this clone: What antigen it recognizes has not been identified. There are no base qualities to consult, and no much larger clone falls within one base.

Using the deep immunoSEQ assay, multiplex PCR amplified TCR CDR3 regions from genomic DNA. Extracted genomic DNA from each cell subset was spread evenly across all wells of several immunoSEQ 96-well plates, with each plate serving as a replicate. For sorted subsets, 200 to 250 ng of genomic DNA, equivalent to some 33,000 T cell genomes, went into each replicate PCR. The purified libraries were quantified using a Qubit 3.0 fluorometer, sized with a Bioanalyzer 2100, and then quantified again using the KAPA Library Quantification kit. A separate single-read 150-cycle Illumina NextSeq 550 flow cell was used to sequence each immunoSEQ 96-well plate. Concerning the study's data processing: Because the immunoSEQ output held only junctional sequences and lacked quality scores, the filtering could not match the filtering applied to full-length reads. To assign V/J genes and CDR3, sequences were annotated using PyIR, a Python wrapper for IgBLAST v1.9, with IMGT germline references. Reads were removed for weak V/J assignments (E-value above 1e-6), missing CDR3, stop codons, out-of-frame junctions, or ambiguous translated residues. V3J clonotypes were defined as sequences sharing an identical inferred V gene, J gene, and CDR3 amino acid sequence. Percentage overlap between repertoires was computed as shared unique clonotypes divided by the size of the smaller repertoire. RTK rarefaction, the Chao1 estimator, and Recon v2.1 estimates of unobserved clonotypes were used to assess repertoire richness. Generation probabilities for all TCRbeta clonotypes obtained by the gDNA method from a handful of donors were computed using OLGA. TCRdb retrieved this table from immuneACCESS and kept in-frame rearrangements only. Not all clones are present; in checked studies, unresolved V genes account for under half, and no reason is known for the remainder. D and trimming come from the DNA, and the V and J calls and clone size come from that table. The sample yields a few hundred thousand clones; 97% were counted once. Of the sample, approximately 0.057% is held by the ten largest clones.

Looking up the germline V gene yields CDR1 MDHEN and CDR2 SYDVKM. The CDR3, from cysteine to phenylalanine, totals 14 residues. Kept here is only the CDR3 DNA, which spans 42 bases and is read in frame from base 1. V lost 6 bases and J lost 1 base, and the count of bases not matched to a germline gene is 2. General conclusions and limits of the study: Even with the large sequencing depth, rarefaction of the sorted-subset datasets indicated that sequencing was incomplete. Pairwise subsampling indicated that sequencing depth was expected to affect the degree of clonotype sharing among donors. Compared with non-shared clonotypes, the clonotypes found in all four sorted-subset donors had higher generation probabilities. Across several donors, about 5.2% of naive CD4, roughly 3.5% of naive CD8, roughly 2.3% of memory CD4, and about 0.4% of memory CD8 clonotypes were shared. Only blood was sampled, and tissue TCR repertoires likely differ from those in blood. The genetic and exposure-history diversity represented was limited by the small number of donors. Estimated clonotype richness was generally larger for naive than for memory subsets.

This receptor was taken from a woman aged 25 to 39 in good health. Sequenced sample: naive CD4+ T cells sorted from blood. Taken with the paper, the label for cell subset or site translates to: CD45RA+ positively selected. The V gene is TRBV28 and the J gene is TRBJ2-2; 7 bases in between match TRBD1. The CDR3 in this case is CASRRQGNTGELFF. The sequence in DNA is TGTGCCAGCAGGAGACAGGGGAACACCGGGGAGCTGTTTTTT.